This is a list of T cell receptor beta chains from one sample in a study of graft-versus-host responses after intestinal transplantation. Their target antigens are unknown. Profiling relied on immunoSEQ multiplex PCR, and the TCRdb table lists in-frame clones only, not all of them. The sample has about 70,000 clones, roughly 90% seen once. Here the sequenced sample was unstimulated CD8+ T cells sorted from spleen or lymph node cells, taken before transplant. The receptors were sampled from a human donor who was the organ donor for an intestinal transplant. The CDR3 runs from the conserved cysteine through the conserved F or W. A D gene is named only where the DNA matches it firmly. Part of the rows lack a size; the others show once, few, many or a class for expanded clones.

D,J,length,V,size,CDR3,DNA
TRBD1,TRBJ1-2,13,TRBV29-1,.,CSASTGEGGGYTF,TGCAGCGCCTCGACAGGGGAGGGAGGTGGCTACACCTTC
TRBD1,TRBJ1-2,15,TRBV7-8,.,CASSLGQGAWNGYTF,TGTGCCAGCAGCTTAGGGCAGGGGGCATGGAATGGCTACACCTTC
TRBD1,TRBJ1-3,14,TRBV28,.,CASSTGGSGNTIYF,TGTGCCAGCAGTACAGGGGGTTCTGGAAACACCATATATTTT
.,TRBJ2-3,12,TRBV2,once,CARQDSTDTQYF,TGTGCCAGACAGGACAGTACAGATACGCAGTATTTT
.,TRBJ2-1,16,TRBV1,.,CTSSLGRLAGANEQFF,TGCACCAGCAGCTTGGGACGACTAGCGGGGGCCAATGAGCAGTTCTTC
TRBD1,TRBJ2-3,15,TRBV27,.,CASTSIGTGADTQYF,TGTGCCAGCACTTCTATTGGGACAGGGGCCGATACGCAGTATTTT
.,TRBJ1-1,15,TRBV6-1,.,CASSLYRGGNTEAFF,TGTGCCAGCAGTCTCTACCGTGGAGGGAACACTGAAGCTTTCTTT
TRBD1,TRBJ1-1,16,TRBV27,.,CASSLYSGGQGTEAFF,TGTGCCAGCAGTTTATATTCAGGGGGTCAGGGTACTGAAGCTTTCTTT
TRBD2,TRBJ2-5,16,TRBV7-7,.,CASSLGTLAGGETQYF,TGTGCTAGCAGCTTAGGGACCCTAGCGGGGGGTGAGACCCAGTACTTC
.,TRBJ2-1,15,TRBV9,.,CASSVGGGSYNEQFF,TGTGCCAGCAGCGTAGGGGGGGGCAGCTACAATGAGCAGTTCTTC
.,TRBJ1-2,14,TRBV29-1,.,CSVVNREGSYGYTF,TGCAGCGTTGTGAACAGGGAAGGATCTTATGGCTACACCTTC
.,TRBJ2-5,14,TRBV7-9,.,CASSFRDNQETQYF,TGTGCCAGCAGCTTTAGGGACAACCAAGAGACCCAGTACTTC
TRBD1,TRBJ2-1,16,TRBV7-8,few,CASSLADRGSYNEQFF,TGTGCCAGCAGCTTAGCCGACAGGGGCTCCTACAATGAGCAGTTCTTC
TRBD1,TRBJ1-5,15,TRBV15,.,CATSSATGANQPQHF,TGTGCCACCAGCAGTGCCACAGGGGCCAATCAGCCCCAGCATTTT
.,TRBJ2-2,16,TRBV5-6,once,CASSPRRGPNTGELFF,TGTGCCAGCAGCCCGAGGAGGGGCCCGAACACCGGGGAGCTGTTTTTT
.,TRBJ1-2,15,TRBV18,.,CASSPLQGSNYGYTF,TGTGCCAGCTCACCACTGCAGGGTTCTAACTATGGCTACACCTTC
TRBD2,TRBJ2-2,17,TRBV7-3,.,CASSSPGGGLPTGELFF,TGTGCCAGCAGCTCCCCCGGGGGGGGCTTACCCACCGGGGAGCTGTTTTTT
.,TRBJ1-1,15,TRBV28,.,CASTLGQLMNTEAFF,TGTGCCAGCACCCTCGGACAGTTAATGAACACTGAAGCTTTCTTT
.,TRBJ2-6,16,TRBV27,.,CASSFQTAPGANVLTF,TGTGCCAGCAGTTTCCAAACAGCCCCTGGGGCCAACGTCCTGACTTTC
.,TRBJ1-1,13,TRBV11-2,.,CASSLPFLTEAFF,TGTGCCAGCAGCTTACCTTTTTTGACTGAAGCTTTCTTT
.,TRBJ1-2,14,TRBV5-1,.,CASSLASGSDGYTF,TGCGCCAGCAGCTTGGCCTCAGGGTCGGACGGCTACACCTTC
TRBD2,TRBJ2-5,15,TRBV19,few,CASSPVLAGDETQYF,TGTGCCAGTAGTCCGGTTCTAGCGGGGGACGAGACCCAGTACTTC
TRBD1,TRBJ2-5,15,TRBV14,once,CASSQYLGQGETQYF,TGTGCCAGCAGCCAATATTTGGGACAGGGGGAGACCCAGTACTTC
.,TRBJ2-3,13,TRBV7-9,.,CASSFGGADTQYF,TGTGCCAGCAGCTTTGGGGGCGCAGATACGCAGTATTTT
TRBD1,TRBJ1-4,15,TRBV5-6,.,CASSASGTGDEKLFF,TGTGCCAGCAGCGCCTCCGGGACAGGGGACGAAAAACTGTTTTTT
.,TRBJ1-1,13,TRBV7-9,.,CASSDGATDEAFF,TGTGCCAGCAGCGATGGCGCGACAGACGAAGCTTTCTTT
TRBD2,TRBJ2-1,17,TRBV4-1,.,CASSQDWISGGDYEQFF,TGCGCCAGCAGCCAAGATTGGATAAGCGGGGGGGACTATGAGCAGTTCTTC
TRBD1,TRBJ1-2,15,TRBV28,.,CASSPLLGTAYGYTF,TGTGCCAGCAGCCCCCTCCTGGGGACAGCCTATGGCTACACCTTC
TRBD1,TRBJ2-1,15,TRBV25-1,.,CASSEDRGPHNEQFF,TGTGCCAGCAGTGAGGACAGGGGGCCTCACAATGAGCAGTTCTTC
TRBD1,TRBJ1-6,15,TRBV5-5,.,CASSPTGGGNSPLHF,TGTGCCAGCAGCCCTACAGGGGGCGGTAATTCACCCCTCCACTTT
.,TRBJ1-6,13,TRBV29-1,once,CSVSGGGNSPLHF,TGCAGCGTTAGTGGGGGAGGGAATTCACCCCTCCACTTT
TRBD2,TRBJ2-5,16,TRBV19,.,CASRTTSGEKVETQYF,TGTGCCAGTAGGACGACTAGCGGGGAGAAGGTTGAGACCCAGTACTTC
TRBD2,TRBJ2-1,16,TRBV5-4,.,CASSRLAASSYNEQFF,TGTGCCAGCAGCCGACTAGCGGCGAGCTCCTACAATGAGCAGTTCTTC
TRBD1,TRBJ1-2,13,TRBV29-1,.,CSVDTGANYGYTF,TGCAGCGTAGATACAGGGGCTAACTATGGCTACACCTTC
TRBD1,TRBJ2-2,17,TRBV29-1,.,CSVEERPRDRHTGELFF,TGCAGCGTTGAAGAGAGGCCCAGGGACAGGCACACCGGGGAGCTGTTTTTT
.,TRBJ1-2,13,TRBV6-5,.,CASSFLTDYGYTF,TGTGCCAGCAGTTTTCTGACAGATTATGGCTACACCTTC
.,TRBJ1-1,15,TRBV4-1,.,CASSQSREMNTEAFF,TGCGCCAGCAGCCAAAGCCGGGAAATGAACACTGAAGCTTTCTTT
TRBD1,TRBJ1-5,17,TRBV19,.,CASSILPTGVEDQPQHF,TGTGCCAGTAGTATCCTGCCTACAGGGGTGGAGGATCAGCCCCAGCATTTT
TRBD1,TRBJ1-1,14,TRBV4-3,.,CASSQDDRVTEAFF,TGCGCCAGCAGCCAAGACGACAGGGTCACTGAAGCTTTCTTT
TRBD1,TRBJ2-2,18,TRBV28,.,CASSFPIQGTGEAGELFF,TGTGCCAGCAGCTTTCCTATTCAAGGGACAGGGGAGGCCGGGGAGCTGTTTTTT
TRBD1,TRBJ1-1,14,TRBV4-2,.,CASSHPGQGSEAFF,TGTGCCAGCAGCCATCCGGGACAGGGATCTGAAGCTTTCTTT
.,TRBJ1-1,14,TRBV19,.,CASSLQGSGTEAFF,TGTGCCAGTAGTCTACAGGGTTCGGGCACTGAAGCTTTCTTT
TRBD1,TRBJ1-1,15,TRBV2,.,CASRETGDTYTEAFF,TGTGCCAGCAGGGAGACAGGGGACACATACACTGAAGCTTTCTTT
.,TRBJ1-5,15,TRBV28,.,CASSFTGHKNQPQHF,TGTGCCAGCAGTTTTACGGGACATAAAAATCAGCCCCAGCATTTT
TRBD2,TRBJ2-5,16,TRBV11-2,.,CASSLEAGGYQETQYF,TGTGCCAGCAGCTTGGAGGCCGGGGGGTACCAAGAGACCCAGTACTTC
TRBD1,TRBJ1-4,14,TRBV2,.,CASSVLTGNEKLFF,TGTGCCAGCAGTGTTTTGACAGGGAATGAAAAACTGTTTTTT
.,TRBJ1-6,15,TRBV4-2,.,CASSQDPEVGSPLHF,TGTGCCAGCAGCCAAGACCCCGAGGTGGGTTCACCCCTCCACTTT
.,TRBJ1-6,14,TRBV6-6,.,CASSYSTGIPPLHF,TGTGCCAGCAGTTACTCGACGGGGATTCCACCCCTCCACTTT
.,TRBJ2-3,14,TRBV27,once,CASSFAGSTDTQYF,TGTGCCAGCAGTTTCGCAGGGTCTACAGATACGCAGTATTTT
TRBD1,TRBJ1-2,14,TRBV14,medium-sized,CASSPGGEIYGYTF,TGTGCCAGCAGTCCAGGGGGCGAGATCTATGGCTACACCTTC
TRBD2,TRBJ2-1,17,TRBV7-8,.,CASSLGGGTSFHNEQFF,TGTGCCAGCAGCTTGGGCGGGGGTACTTCATTCCACAATGAGCAGTTCTTC
TRBD2,TRBJ2-5,15,TRBV6-1,.,CASSESGGYQETQYF,TGTGCCAGCAGTGAAAGCGGGGGGTACCAAGAGACCCAGTACTTC
TRBD1,TRBJ1-5,13,TRBV2,once,CASILTGDQPQHF,TGTGCCAGCATCCTGACAGGGGATCAGCCCCAGCATTTT
.,TRBJ2-2,14,TRBV25-1,.,CASSPGTNTGELFF,TGTGCCAGCAGCCCCGGGACAAACACCGGGGAGCTGTTTTTT
.,TRBJ2-5,13,TRBV6-5,.,CASSFRGGETQYF,TGTGCCAGCAGTTTTCGGGGTGGGGAGACCCAGTACTTC